This T cell receptor beta chain was profiled in a study of blood T cell repertoires in COVID-19. For the study at large: Donors in the United States, Italy and Spain gave samples during acute or convalescent COVID-19. In each case, the material was cDNA or gDNA derived from T cells, B-cell-depleted T cells, or PBMCs.

In the authors' methods: Quantification of nucleated cells was approximated via reference gene primer amplification. Sequencing was performed with immunoSEQ multiplex PCR; in TCRdb, only in-frame clones are kept and a portion is missing. The V and J calls and clone size were taken over from that table, and D and trimming were inferred from the DNA. Of approximately 470,000 clones in the sample, around 87% were seen once. Participants had their cohort set by participant-reported clinical history. The CDR3 contains 13 residues. Deletions cut 3 bases from V and 6 bases from J, with 11 bases between. CDR1 is MDHEN and CDR2 is SYDVKM in the germline V gene.

Sequencing was done on a sample of PBMCs or T cells enriched from blood (not recorded which). The TCR originated in a woman between 18 and 29 years old who had recovered from COVID-19. The J gene is TRBJ1-2, the V gene TRBV28; TRBD1 is a possible D gene (5 bases). CDR3 nucleotide sequence: TGTGCCAGCAGTTTGCAGGGTTTAAATGGCTACACCTTC. The encoded protein is CASSLQGLNGYTF.